Included here is one T cell receptor beta chain sequence, with context. As yet, its antigen is unknown. A single base separates this from a much larger clone, so it may be a read error. The sample comes from a study of glioma-infiltrating T cells. Using RNA template, CDR3s of TCR alpha and beta were amplified with iRepertoire arm-PCR. Using its own MiXCR run on the multiplex PCR reads, TCRdb lists one record per CDR3 protein. This table holds some 160,000 distinct CDR3 sequences, under 55% found once. General study results and limits: Very few CDR3 sequences were shared between tissue and blood.

The CDR3 consists of 17 residues. CDR1 and CDR2 (germline): MNHEY, SVGAGI. The receptor was derived from a human donor with low-grade glioma or glioblastoma, undergoing nonglioma brain surgery, or in good health (not recorded which). The rearrangement joins TRBV6-5 to TRBJ1-3, with 7 bases matching TRBD1. The sequencing input was glioma tissue, nonneoplastic brain tissue, or PBMCs (not recorded which). The DNA for the CDR3 is TGTGCCATCAGTGAGCACGGACAGGAAGCAAGTGAAAACACCATATATTTT. Protein product: CAISEHGQEASENTIYF.